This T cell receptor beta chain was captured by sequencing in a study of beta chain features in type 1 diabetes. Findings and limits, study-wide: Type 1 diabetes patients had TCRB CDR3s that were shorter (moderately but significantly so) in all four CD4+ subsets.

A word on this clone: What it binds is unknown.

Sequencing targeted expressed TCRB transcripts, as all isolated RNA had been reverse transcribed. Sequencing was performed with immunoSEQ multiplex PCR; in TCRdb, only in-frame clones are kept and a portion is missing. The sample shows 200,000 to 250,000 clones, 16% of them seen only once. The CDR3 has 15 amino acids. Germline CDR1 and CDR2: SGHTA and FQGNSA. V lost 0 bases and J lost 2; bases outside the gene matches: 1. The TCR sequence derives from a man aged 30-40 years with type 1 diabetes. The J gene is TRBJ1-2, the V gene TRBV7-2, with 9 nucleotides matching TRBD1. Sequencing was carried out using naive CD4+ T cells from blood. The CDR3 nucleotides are TGTGCCAGCAGCTTAGCGGGGACAGGGAACTATGGCTACACCTTC. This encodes CASSLAGTGNYGYTF.